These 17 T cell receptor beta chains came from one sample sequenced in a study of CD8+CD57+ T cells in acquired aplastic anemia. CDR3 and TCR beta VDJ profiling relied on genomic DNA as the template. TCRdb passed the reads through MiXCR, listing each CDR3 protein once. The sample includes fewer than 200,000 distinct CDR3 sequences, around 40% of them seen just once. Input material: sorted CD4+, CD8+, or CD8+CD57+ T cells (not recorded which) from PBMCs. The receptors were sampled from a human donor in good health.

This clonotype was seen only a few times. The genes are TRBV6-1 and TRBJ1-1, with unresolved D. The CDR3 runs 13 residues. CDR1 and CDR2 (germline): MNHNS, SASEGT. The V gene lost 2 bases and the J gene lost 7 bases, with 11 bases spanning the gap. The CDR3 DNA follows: TGTGCCAGCAGTGAAAATTGGCGGGGTGAAGCTTTCTTT. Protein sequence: CASSENWRGEAFF.

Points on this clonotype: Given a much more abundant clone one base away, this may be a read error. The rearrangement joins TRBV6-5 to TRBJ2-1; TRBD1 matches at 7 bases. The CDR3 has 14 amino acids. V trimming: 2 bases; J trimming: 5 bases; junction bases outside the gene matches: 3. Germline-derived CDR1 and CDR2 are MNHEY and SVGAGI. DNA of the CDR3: TGTGCCAGCAGTTACCTGACAGGGCACAATGAGCAGTTCTTC. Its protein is CASSYLTGHNEQFF.

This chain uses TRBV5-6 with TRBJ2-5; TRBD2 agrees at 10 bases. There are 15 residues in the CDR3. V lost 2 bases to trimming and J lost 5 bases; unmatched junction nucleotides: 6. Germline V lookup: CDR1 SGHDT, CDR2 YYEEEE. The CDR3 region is CASSFLAGDWETQYF. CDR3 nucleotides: TGTGCCAGCAGCTTTCTAGCGGGGGACTGGGAGACCCAGTACTTC.

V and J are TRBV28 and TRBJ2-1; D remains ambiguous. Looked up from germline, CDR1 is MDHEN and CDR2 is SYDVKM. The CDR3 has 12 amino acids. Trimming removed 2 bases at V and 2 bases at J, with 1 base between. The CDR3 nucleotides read TGTGCCAGCAGTTTAGCCTACAATGAGCAGTTCTTC. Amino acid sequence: CASSLAYNEQFF.

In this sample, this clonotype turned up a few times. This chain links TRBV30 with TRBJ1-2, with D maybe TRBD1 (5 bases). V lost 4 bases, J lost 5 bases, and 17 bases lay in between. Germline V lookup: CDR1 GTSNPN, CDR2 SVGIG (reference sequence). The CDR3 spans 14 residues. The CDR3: CAWTLGTNMYGYTF. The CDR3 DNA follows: TGTGCCTGGACGCTGGGGACTAACATGTATGGCTACACCTTC.

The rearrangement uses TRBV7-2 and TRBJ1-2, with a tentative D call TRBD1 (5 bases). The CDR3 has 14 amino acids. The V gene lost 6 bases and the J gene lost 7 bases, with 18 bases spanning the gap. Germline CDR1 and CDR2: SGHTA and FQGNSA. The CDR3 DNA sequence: TGTGCCAGCAGGAAAATCGCAGGGAGGGGTGGCTACACCTTC. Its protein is CASRKIAGRGGYTF.

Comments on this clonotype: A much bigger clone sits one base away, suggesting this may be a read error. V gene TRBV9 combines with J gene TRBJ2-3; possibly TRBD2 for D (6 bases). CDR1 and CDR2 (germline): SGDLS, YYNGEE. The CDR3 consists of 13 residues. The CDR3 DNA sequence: TGTGCCGGCAGCGGTGCGGGAACAGATACGCAGTATTTT. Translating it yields CAGSGAGTDTQYF.

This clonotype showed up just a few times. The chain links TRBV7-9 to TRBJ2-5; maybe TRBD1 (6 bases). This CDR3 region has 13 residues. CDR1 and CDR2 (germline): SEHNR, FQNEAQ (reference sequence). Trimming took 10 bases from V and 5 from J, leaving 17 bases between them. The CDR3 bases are TGTGCCATCTTAACCGGGACACTGGAGACCCAGTACTTC. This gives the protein CAILTGTLETQYF.

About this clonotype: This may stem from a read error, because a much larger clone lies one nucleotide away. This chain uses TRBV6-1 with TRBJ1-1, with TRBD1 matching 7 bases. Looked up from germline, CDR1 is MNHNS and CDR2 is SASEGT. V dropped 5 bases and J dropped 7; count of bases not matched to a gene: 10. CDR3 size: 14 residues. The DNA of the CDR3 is TGTGCCAGCAGTCGTGACAGGGTGGTAGGTGAAGCTTTCTTT. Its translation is CASSRDRVVGEAFF.

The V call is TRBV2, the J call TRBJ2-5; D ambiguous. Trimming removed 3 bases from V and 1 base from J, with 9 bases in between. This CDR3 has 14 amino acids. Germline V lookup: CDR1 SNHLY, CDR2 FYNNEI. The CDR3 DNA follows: TGTGCCAGCAGTGACCCTGGCAGCCAAGAGACCCAGTACTTC. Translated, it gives CASSDPGSQETQYF. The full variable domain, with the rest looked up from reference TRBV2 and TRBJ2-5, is EPEVTQTPSHQVTQMGQEVILRCVPISNHLYFYWYRQILGQKVEFLVSFYNNEISEKSEIFDDQFSVERPDGSNFTLKIRSTKLEDSAMYFCASSDPGSQETQYFGPGTRLLVL.

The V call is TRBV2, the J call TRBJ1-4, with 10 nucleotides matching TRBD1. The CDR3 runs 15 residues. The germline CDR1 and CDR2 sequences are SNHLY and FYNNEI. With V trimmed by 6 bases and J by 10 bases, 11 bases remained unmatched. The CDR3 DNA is TGTGCCAGCAGAGACAGGGGGCCCCGAACGGGAAAACTGTTTTTT. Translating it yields CASRDRGPRTGKLFF. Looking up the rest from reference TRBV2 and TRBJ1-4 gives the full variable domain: EPEVTQTPSHQVTQMGQEVILRCVPISNHLYFYWYRQILGQKVEFLVSFYNNEISEKSEIFDDQFSVERPDGSNFTLKIRSTKLEDSAMYFCASRDRGPRTGKLFFGSGTQLSVL.

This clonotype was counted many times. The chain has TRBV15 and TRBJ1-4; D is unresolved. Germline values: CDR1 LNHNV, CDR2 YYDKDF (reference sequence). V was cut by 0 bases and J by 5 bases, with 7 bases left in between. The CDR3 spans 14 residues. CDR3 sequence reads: CATSRDGQNEKLFF. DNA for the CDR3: TGTGCCACCAGCAGAGATGGGCAAAATGAAAAACTGTTTTTT.

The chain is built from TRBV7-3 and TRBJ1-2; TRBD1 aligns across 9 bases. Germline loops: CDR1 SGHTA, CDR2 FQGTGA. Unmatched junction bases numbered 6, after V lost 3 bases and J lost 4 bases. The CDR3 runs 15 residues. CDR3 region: CASSFTGGLIYGYTF. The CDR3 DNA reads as TGTGCCAGCAGCTTTACAGGGGGCCTGATCTATGGCTACACCTTC.

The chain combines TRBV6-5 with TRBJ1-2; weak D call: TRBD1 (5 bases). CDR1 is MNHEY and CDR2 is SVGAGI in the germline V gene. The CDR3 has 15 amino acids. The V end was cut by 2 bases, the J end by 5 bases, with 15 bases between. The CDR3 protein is CASSYVLSAGYGYTF. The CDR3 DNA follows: TGTGCCAGCAGTTACGTACTCAGCGCAGGGTATGGCTACACCTTC.

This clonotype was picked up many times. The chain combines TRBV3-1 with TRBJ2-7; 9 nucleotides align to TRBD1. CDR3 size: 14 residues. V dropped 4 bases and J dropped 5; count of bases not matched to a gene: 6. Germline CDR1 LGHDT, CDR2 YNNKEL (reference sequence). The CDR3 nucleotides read TGTGCCAGCAGCCGCCGCGGGACAGGGAACGAGCAGTACTTC. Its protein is CASSRRGTGNEQYF.

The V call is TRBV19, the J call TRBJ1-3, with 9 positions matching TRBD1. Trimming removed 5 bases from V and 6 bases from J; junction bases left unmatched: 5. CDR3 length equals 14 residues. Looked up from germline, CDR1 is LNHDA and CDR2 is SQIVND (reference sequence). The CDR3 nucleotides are TGTGCCAGTAGTGCGGGACAGGGTGTAAACACCATATATTTT. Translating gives CASSAGQGVNTIYF.

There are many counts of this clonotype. CDR3 loop: CASSPRLAGELSLTGELFF. The CDR3 DNA reads as TGTGCCAGCAGCCCAAGACTAGCGGGAGAACTTTCTCTCACCGGGGAGCTGTTTTTT. The chain employs TRBV7-2 and TRBJ2-2; TRBD2 matches 12 bases. V trimming: 5 bases; J trimming: 4 bases; junction bases outside the gene matches: 14. The CDR3 runs to 19 residues. The germline CDR1 and CDR2 sequences are SGHTA and FQGNSA.